This T cell receptor beta chain was captured by sequencing in a study of T-cell memory formation after mild COVID-19. Across the study: In these data, TCR clusters were largely donor specific.

CDR3 size: 16 residues. Germline V gene data show CDR1 as DFQATT and CDR2 as SNEGSKA (reference sequence). Trimming left V 0 bases short and J 0 bases short, with 12 bases between. Regarding the study as a whole: For contracting clones, CD4+ ones sat mainly in CM and EM, CD8+ in EMRA. The authors left the SARS-CoV-2 specificity of second-wave clones peaking on day 37 unconfirmed.

This clonotype was picked up many times. The antigen remains undetermined. TCRdb recomputed calls from the 5' RACE reads with MiXCR, one row per CDR3 protein. The sample carries 300,000 to 400,000 distinct CDR3 sequences, 14% recorded once. The TCR sequence derives from a young man who had mild COVID-19 (a few samples of this study predate the infection). Cell type and time point are not known. The genes are TRBV20-1 and TRBJ2-1; D unresolved. Sequenced input: PBMCs or a T cell subset sorted from them (not recorded which). The CDR3 region has the DNA TGCAGTGCTAGAGATGTAAGGCGTGGCTCCTACAATGAGCAGTTCTTC. Residues: CSARDVRRGSYNEQFF.